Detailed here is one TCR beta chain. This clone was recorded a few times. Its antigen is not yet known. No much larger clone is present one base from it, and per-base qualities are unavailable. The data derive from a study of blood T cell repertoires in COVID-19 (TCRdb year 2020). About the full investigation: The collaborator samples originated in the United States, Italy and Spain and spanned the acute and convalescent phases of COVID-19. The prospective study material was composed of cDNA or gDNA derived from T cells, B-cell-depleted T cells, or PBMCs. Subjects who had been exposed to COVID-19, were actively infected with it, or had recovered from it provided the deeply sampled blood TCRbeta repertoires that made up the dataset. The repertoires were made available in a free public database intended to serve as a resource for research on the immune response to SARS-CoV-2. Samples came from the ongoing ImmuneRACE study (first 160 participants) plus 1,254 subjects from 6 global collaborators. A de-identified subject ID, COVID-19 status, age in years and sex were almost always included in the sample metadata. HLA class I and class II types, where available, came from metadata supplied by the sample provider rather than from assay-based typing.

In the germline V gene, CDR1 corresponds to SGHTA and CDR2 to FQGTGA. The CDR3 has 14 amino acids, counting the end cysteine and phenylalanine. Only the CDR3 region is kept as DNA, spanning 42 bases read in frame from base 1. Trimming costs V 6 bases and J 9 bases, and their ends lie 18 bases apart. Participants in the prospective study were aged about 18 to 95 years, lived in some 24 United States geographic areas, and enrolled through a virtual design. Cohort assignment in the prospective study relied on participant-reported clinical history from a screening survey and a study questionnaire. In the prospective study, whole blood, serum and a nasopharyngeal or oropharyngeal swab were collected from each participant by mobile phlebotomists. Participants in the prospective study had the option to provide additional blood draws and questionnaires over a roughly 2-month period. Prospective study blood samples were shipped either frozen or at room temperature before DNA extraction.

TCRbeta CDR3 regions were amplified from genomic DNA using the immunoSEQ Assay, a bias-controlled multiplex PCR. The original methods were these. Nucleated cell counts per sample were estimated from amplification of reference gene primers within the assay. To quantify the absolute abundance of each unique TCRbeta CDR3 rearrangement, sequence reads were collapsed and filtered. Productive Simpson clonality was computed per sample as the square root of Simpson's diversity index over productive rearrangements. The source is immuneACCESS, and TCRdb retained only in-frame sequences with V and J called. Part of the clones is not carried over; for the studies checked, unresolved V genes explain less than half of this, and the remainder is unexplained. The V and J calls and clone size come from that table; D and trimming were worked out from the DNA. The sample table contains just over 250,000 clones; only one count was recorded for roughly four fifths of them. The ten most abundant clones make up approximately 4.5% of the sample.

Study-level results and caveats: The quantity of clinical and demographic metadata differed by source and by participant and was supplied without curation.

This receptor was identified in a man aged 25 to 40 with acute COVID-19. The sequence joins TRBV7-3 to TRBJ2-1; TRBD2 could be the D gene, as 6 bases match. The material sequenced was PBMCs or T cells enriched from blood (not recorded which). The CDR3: CASSYQLVGGEQFF. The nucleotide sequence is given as TGTGCCAGCAGTTACCAACTAGTGGGAGGTGAGCAGTTCTTC.